This T cell receptor beta chain came from a study of blood T cell repertoires in COVID-19. Original data processing: Reference gene primer amplification yielded estimated nucleated cell counts. Sequenced by immunoSEQ multiplex PCR; TCRdb stores in-frame clones only, minus some. That table gives V, J and clone size, and the DNA gave D and trimming. The sample lists approximately 320,000 clones, roughly 90% occurring once. The V end was cut by 2 bases, the J end by 3 bases, with 7 bases between. The CDR3 is 13 residues long. CDR1 SGHTA and CDR2 FQGTGA come from the germline V gene. The source of this sequence is a man between 60 and 70 years old who had recovered from COVID-19. Sequencing was done on a sample of PBMCs or T cells enriched from blood (not recorded which). The chain links TRBV7-3 to TRBJ1-1; D gene ambiguous. The CDR3 loop is CASSLLQDTEAFF. The CDR3 nucleotides are TGTGCCAGCAGCTTACTCCAGGACACTGAAGCTTTCTTT. Full variable domain (missing parts from reference TRBV7-3 and TRBJ1-1): GAGVSQTPSNKVTEKGKYVELRCDPISGHTALYWYRQSLGQGPEFLIYFQGTGAADDSGLPNDRFFAVRPEGSVSTLKIQRTERGDSAVYLCASSLLQDTEAFFGQGTRLTVV.